Listed here are 18 T cell receptor beta chains from one sample, sequenced in a study of shared clonotypes between healthy human individuals. Only in-frame clones appear in the TCRdb table, and some are missing; sequencing was by immunoSEQ multiplex PCR. Of 190,000 or so clones in the sample, approximately 60% are singletons; the top ten hold more than 9%. Sequenced: memory CD4+ T cells sorted from blood. Subset here: CD45RA-negative fraction. These TCRs come from a man aged 30 to 45 in good health.

The chain uses TRBV19 and TRBJ1-1; TRBD1 agrees at 9 bases. Looked up from germline, CDR1 is LNHDA and CDR2 is SQIVND (reference sequence). Unmatched junction bases numbered 7, after V lost 5 bases and J lost 6 bases. This CDR3 is built from 14 residues. CDR3 protein: CASSLRTGDSEAFF. The DNA of the CDR3 is TGTGCCAGTAGTTTAAGGACAGGGGATTCTGAAGCTTTCTTT.

V is TRBV28 and J is TRBJ2-7; D not resolved. V lost 1 base to trimming and J lost 1 base, with 5 bases between them. CDR3 length equals 13 residues. Germline V CDR1 and CDR2: MDHEN, SYDVKM. The DNA for the CDR3 is TGTGCCAGCAGTTTATATGGATCCTACGAGCAGTACTTC. It yields the protein CASSLYGSYEQYF.

This chain uses TRBV5-1 with TRBJ2-3; 8 bases line up with TRBD2. J gave up 2 bases and V 0 bases, and 5 bases lay outside the gene matches. The CDR3 consists of 16 residues. Germline-derived CDR1 and CDR2 are SGHRS and YFSETQ. The CDR3 DNA reads as TGCGCCAGCAGCTTGGACGGACTAGCAGTCACAGATACGCAGTATTTT. This sequence encodes CASSLDGLAVTDTQYF.

This clone was counted a single time. CDR3 loop: CASRLASGSPPNFNIQYF. In DNA, the CDR3 is TGTGCAAGTCGCTTAGCTAGCGGGAGTCCCCCAAATTTTAACATTCAGTACTTC. The V and J genes are TRBV12-2 and TRBJ2-4; the D call TRBD2 from the table was never checked on the DNA. TRBV12-2 is a listed pseudogene. This CDR3 is built from 18 residues.

This clone was seen a single time. CDR3 region: CASSAHVIAGRVTDTQYF. The CDR3 DNA reads TGTGCCAGCAGCGCCCATGTGATAGCGGGTAGGGTGACAGATACGCAGTATTTT. The genes are TRBV25-1 and TRBJ2-3, with 7 bases fitting TRBD2. The trim removed 6 bases at V and 3 bases at J, leaving 18 bases unmatched. Germline-derived CDR1 and CDR2 are MGHDK and SYGVNS. The CDR3 loop spans 18 amino acids.

CDR3 protein: CASSPRDNEKLFF. CDR3 in DNA: TGCGCCAGCAGCCCCCGGGACAATGAAAAACTGTTTTTT. The chain has TRBV5-1 and TRBJ1-4; D may be TRBD1 (5 bases). CDR3 size: 13 residues. Germline lookup yields CDR1 SGHRS and CDR2 YFSETQ. Trimming took 4 bases from V and 5 from J, leaving 9 bases between them.

The rearrangement uses TRBV5-5 and TRBJ2-1; 9 bases are shared with TRBD2. Germline V CDR1 and CDR2: SGHKS, YYEKEE (reference sequence). Trimming took 0 bases from V and 4 from J; bases not matched to a gene: 11. The CDR3 is 18 amino acids. CDR3 residues: CASSLATSGPRVYNEQFF. CDR3 in DNA: TGTGCCAGCAGCTTGGCGACTAGCGGACCCCGGGTATACAATGAGCAGTTCTTC.

The genes are TRBV7-2 and TRBJ1-5; D unresolved. The V gene's germline CDR1 is SGHTA and CDR2 FQGNSA. V was shortened by 1 base and J by 7 bases, with 14 bases between the two germline ends. The CDR3 consists of 15 residues. This CDR3 is CASSLEISGWQPQHF. In nucleotides, the CDR3 is TGTGCCAGCAGCTTAGAGATCTCGGGGTGGCAGCCCCAGCATTTT.

The genes are TRBV10-3 and TRBJ2-3; 8 positions agree with TRBD2. This CDR3 comprises 17 residues. Germline CDR1 and CDR2: ENHRY and SYGVKD. J was trimmed by 3 bases and V by 0 bases; bases with no gene match: 8. CDR3 protein: CAISESGAGGNTDTQYF. CDR3 sequence (DNA): TGTGCCATCAGTGAGTCGGGGGCGGGAGGAAATACAGATACGCAGTATTTT.

The chain links TRBV5-6 to TRBJ2-6; 7 nucleotides line up with TRBD1. This CDR3 spans 15 amino acids. Germline V gene sequence: CDR1 SGHDT, CDR2 YYEEEE. V dropped 4 bases and J dropped 4; count of bases not matched to a gene: 5. The CDR3 is CASSTTGYGANVLTF. The CDR3 DNA is TGTGCCAGCAGCACGACAGGGTACGGGGCCAACGTCCTGACTTTC. Based on the CDR3 plus reference TRBV5-6 and TRBJ2-6, the full variable domain is DAGVTQSPTHLIKTRGQQVTLRCSPKSGHDTVSWYQQALGQGPQFIFQYYEEEERQRGNFPDRFSGHQFPNYSSELNVNALLLGDSALYLCASSTTGYGANVLTFGAGSRLTVL.

Here the CDR3 reads CASSEEGSGTGELFF. As DNA, the CDR3 is TGTGCCAGCAGTGAGGAGGGCTCGGGAACCGGGGAGCTGTTTTTT. The chain joins TRBV6-4 to TRBJ2-2; D is perhaps TRBD2 (6 bases). The CDR3 runs to 15 residues. The germline V gene has CDR1 MRHNA and CDR2 SNTAGT. V was pared by 3 bases and J by 5 bases, with 13 bases between.

This clone occurred once. This chain connects TRBV4-3 to TRBJ2-7; perhaps TRBD1 as D (5 bases). Trimming cost V 0 bases and J 3 bases, with 6 bases left between them. This CDR3 region has 13 residues. Germline values: CDR1 LGHNA, CDR2 YSLEER. CDR3 sequence (DNA): TGCGCCAGCAGCCAAGAAAGGGGCTACGAGCAGTACTTC. Its protein product is CASSQERGYEQYF.

This sequence joins TRBV18 and TRBJ2-1; D call uncertain. Germline CDR1 is KGHSH and CDR2 is LQKENI. This CDR3 region has 16 residues. Trimming shortened V by 0 bases and J by 0 bases, and 9 bases separated the two germline ends. CDR3 DNA: TGTGCCAGCTCACCACCGACCTGGAGCTCCTACAATGAGCAGTTCTTC. Encoded protein: CASSPPTWSSYNEQFF.

V and J are TRBV28 and TRBJ2-5; 7 bases map to TRBD1. Trimming removed 5 bases from V and 3 bases from J; junction bases left unmatched: 12. CDR3 length equals 16 residues. CDR1 MDHEN and CDR2 SYDVKM come from the germline V gene. The CDR3 loop is CASSPTGQGDKETQYF. The CDR3 DNA reads TGTGCCAGCAGTCCCACAGGGCAGGGGGATAAAGAGACCCAGTACTTC.

The V and J genes are TRBV4-3 and TRBJ1-1; D gene ambiguous. Germline V lookup: CDR1 LGHNA, CDR2 YSLEER. Trimming pared 4 bases from V and 0 bases from J, leaving 15 bases between. The CDR3 extends over 16 amino acids. The CDR3 reads CASSRQFGIMNTEAFF. CDR3 DNA: TGCGCCAGCAGCCGACAATTTGGCATCATGAACACTGAAGCTTTCTTT.

CDR3 loop: CASSAGTGDLDGYTF. CDR3 coding DNA: TGCGCCAGCAGCGCCGGGACAGGGGATTTGGATGGCTACACCTTC. The V and J genes are TRBV4-1 and TRBJ1-2; TRBD1 matches at 10 bases. The V and J ends lost 5 bases and 6 bases, in that order; junction bases with no gene match: 9. The CDR3 extends over 15 amino acids. The germline gives CDR1 MGHRA, CDR2 YSYEKL.

This clone occurred a few times. This sequence joins TRBV5-1 and TRBJ1-2, with 7 nucleotides matching TRBD1. Germline V gives CDR1 SGHRS, CDR2 YFSETQ. The CDR3 spans 14 residues. V dropped 6 bases and J dropped 0; count of bases not matched to a gene: 5. The DNA of the CDR3 is TGCGCCAGCACTCCGACAGGGACTAACTATGGCTACACCTTC. This translates into CASTPTGTNYGYTF.

This chain connects TRBV5-1 to TRBJ2-1, with D perhaps TRBD2 (5 bases). The CDR3 has 15 amino acids. V was trimmed by 4 bases and J by 0 bases, leaving 11 bases between them. CDR1 is SGHRS, CDR2 YFSETQ, per germline. The CDR3, as DNA: TGCGCCAGCAGCCCGCTTGGGAGCTCCTACAATGAGCAGTTCTTC. Translated, it gives CASSPLGSSYNEQFF.